One sample yielded the 16 T cell receptor beta chains listed below, sequenced in a study of blood T cell repertoires in COVID-19. This table comes from immunoSEQ multiplex PCR, and its TCRdb copy is limited to in-frame clones, with some not included. The sample records around 98,000 clones, roughly 83% being singletons. The source material was peripheral blood. These receptors originate from an older woman with acute or convalescent COVID-19.

J is TRBJ1-5 and V is TRBV3-1 (or the pseudogene TRBV3-2); TRBD1 matches 7 bases. In germline, CDR1 is LGHDT, CDR2 YNNKEL (reference sequence). V trimming: 3 bases; J trimming: 9 bases; junction bases outside the gene matches: 8. The CDR3 spans 14 residues. CDR3 residues: CASSQTQGRGPQHF. The CDR3, as DNA: TGTGCCAGCAGCCAGACACAGGGGAGAGGGCCCCAGCATTTT.

The chain combines TRBV7-9 with TRBJ2-1; TRBD2 matches at 7 bases. V lost 1 base, J lost 2 bases, and 8 bases stayed unmatched. The length of the CDR3 is 17 residues. The V gene's germline CDR1 is SEHNR and CDR2 FQNEAQ (reference sequence). The CDR3 region has the DNA TGTGCCAGCAGCTTAGACAGCGGGGCCGCCACCTACAATGAGCAGTTCTTC. Its protein product is CASSLDSGAATYNEQFF. Combining the CDR3 with reference TRBV7-9 and TRBJ2-1 gives the whole variable domain DTGVSQNPRHKITKRGQNVTFRCDPISEHNRLYWYRQTLGQGPEFLTYFQNEAQLEKSRLLSDRFSAERPKGSFSTLEIQRTEQGDSAMYLCASSLDSGAATYNEQFFGPGTRLTVL.

This clone was counted between two and nine times. The V and J genes are TRBV9 and TRBJ1-6, with D tentatively TRBD1 (6 bases). CDR1 SGDLS and CDR2 YYNGEE come from the germline V gene. The CDR3 runs to 16 residues. Trimming took off 1 base at V and 0 bases at J, with 8 bases between the two ends. CDR3 sequence (DNA): TGTGCCAGCAGCGTAACGGACAGCTCCTATAATTCACCCCTCCACTTT. Translation gives CASSVTDSSYNSPLHF.

The chain links TRBV18 to TRBJ2-2; maybe TRBD1 (6 bases). Germline V gene data show CDR1 as KGHSH and CDR2 as LQKENI. CDR3 length equals 15 residues. Trimming pared 5 bases from V and 0 bases from J, leaving 10 bases between. This CDR3 is CASSTGTPNTGELFF. The CDR3 DNA follows: TGTGCCAGCTCAACCGGGACACCGAACACCGGGGAGCTGTTTTTT.

The chain joins TRBV6-6 to TRBJ1-4; 7 nucleotides align to TRBD1. Unmatched junction bases numbered 6, after V lost 7 bases and J lost 7 bases. The germline V gene encodes CDR1 MNHNY and CDR2 SVGAGI (reference sequence). The CDR3 totals 13 residues. The CDR3 DNA sequence: TGTGCCAGCACCTGGAACAGGGGTGAAAAACTGTTTTTT. It translates to CASTWNRGEKLFF.

The rearrangement links TRBV30 to TRBJ2-2, with 9 positions matching TRBD1. The CDR3 consists of 14 residues. After removal of 3 bases from V and 6 bases from J, the junction contained 5 bases not matched to a gene. Germline assignment: CDR1 GTSNPN and CDR2 SVGIG (reference sequence). DNA for the CDR3: TGTGCCTGGAGGGACAGGGGCGGGGCCGGGGAGCTGTTTTTT. Translating it yields CAWRDRGGAGELFF.

The J gene is TRBJ1-2, the V gene TRBV4-1, with D uncertain. V gave up 0 bases and J gave up 7 bases, with 15 bases separating them. CDR1 MGHRA and CDR2 YSYEKL come from the germline V gene. The CDR3 has 15 amino acids. The CDR3 protein is CASSQDVRVFGGYTF. In nucleotides, the CDR3 is TGCGCCAGCAGCCAAGATGTGAGGGTTTTCGGTGGCTACACCTTC.

The gene calls are TRBV4-3 and TRBJ1-4; D is undetermined. V was cut by 0 bases and J by 6 bases, with 17 bases left in between. This CDR3 contains 17 residues. The V gene's germline CDR1 is LGHNA and CDR2 YSLEER. CDR3: CASSQDIWAGGDEKLFF. CDR3 DNA: TGCGCCAGCAGCCAAGATATATGGGCGGGAGGAGATGAAAAACTGTTTTTT.

The rearrangement uses TRBV7-6 and TRBJ1-1, with D possibly matching TRBD1 (5 bases). Trimming removed 6 bases at V and 4 bases at J, with 12 bases between. The CDR3 totals 13 residues. Germline-derived CDR1 and CDR2 are SGHVS and FNYEAQ. The chain's CDR3 is CASREGRSTEAFF. DNA of the CDR3: TGTGCCAGCAGAGAGGGGAGGAGCACTGAAGCTTTCTTT.

V gene TRBV6-1 combines with J gene TRBJ1-2; no definite D call. Trimming cost V 2 bases and J 5 bases, with 9 bases left between them. Germline loops: CDR1 MNHNS, CDR2 SASEGT. This CDR3 comprises 13 residues. CDR3 protein: CASSEFDKYGYTF. The CDR3 bases are TGTGCCAGCAGTGAATTCGACAAGTATGGCTACACCTTC.

The chain joins TRBV11-2 to TRBJ1-4; 8 bases agree with TRBD1. Germline V CDR1 and CDR2: SGHAT, FQNNGV. Trimming at V came to 3 bases and at J to 6 bases, leaving 12 bases not matched to a gene. The CDR3 is made up of 17 amino acids. CDR3 sequence reads: CASSLTGVSGSYEKLFF. The DNA of the CDR3 is TGTGCCAGCAGCTTGACAGGGGTATCGGGGTCATATGAAAAACTGTTTTTT.

The chain links TRBV14 to TRBJ1-6, with a tentative D call TRBD1 (6 bases). The CDR3 has 14 residues. Germline loops: CDR1 SGHDN, CDR2 FVKESK. Trimming took 1 base from V and 7 from J, leaving 8 bases between them. The CDR3 here is CASSQAGGNSPLHF. In DNA form, the CDR3 reads TGTGCCAGCAGCCAAGCGGGGGGCAATTCACCCCTCCACTTT.

The gene calls are TRBV12-3 or TRBV12-4 and TRBJ2-5; 10 nucleotides match TRBD2. The CDR3 consists of 13 residues. V lost 6 bases and J lost 4; bases outside the gene matches: 2. The CDR3 here is CASRGTSVETQYF. In nucleotides, the CDR3 is TGTGCCAGCAGGGGGACTAGCGTAGAGACCCAGTACTTC.

The V and J genes are TRBV11-3 and TRBJ2-1; TRBD1 matches 9 bases. The V gene end was trimmed by 6 bases and the J gene end by 5 bases; junction bases not matched to a gene: 5. CDR1 and CDR2 (germline): SGHNT, YENEEA. The CDR3 extends over 14 amino acids. The CDR3 sequence: CASRDRGRNNEQFF. The CDR3 coding sequence is TGTGCCAGCAGGGACAGGGGACGTAACAATGAGCAGTTCTTC.

The V and J genes are TRBV19 and TRBJ1-1; a weak D match, TRBD1 (6 bases). Trimming cost V 3 bases and J 4 bases, with 15 bases left between them. The CDR3 spans 15 residues. Germline CDR1 is LNHDA and CDR2 is SQIVND (reference sequence). The CDR3 bases are TGTGCCAGTAGTATTATGGCAGGGGCTATCACTGAAGCTTTCTTT. Translated: CASSIMAGAITEAFF.

This CDR3 is CASQFEALSYNEQFF. The CDR3 nucleotides read TGTGCCAGCCAGTTTGAGGCTCTCTCCTACAATGAGCAGTTCTTC. J is TRBJ2-1 and V is TRBV7-9; D gene ambiguous. The CDR3 totals 15 residues. V dropped 8 bases and J dropped 0 bases, with 14 bases sitting between them. CDR1 and CDR2 (germline): SEHNR, FQNEAQ (reference sequence).